Sequencing of this TCR beta chain was carried out in a study of cytomegalovirus exposure and HLA in healthy donors. Study-wide findings and caveats: Rare TCR sequences dominated, though some public TCRs recurred in many donors. The authors later linked a missense DCLRE1C variant to TCR beta V- and J-gene trimming. Sequencing had likely introduced a cluster of highly shared sequence variants as an artifact.

PCR amplification relied on 60 Vbeta primers (plus 13 Jbeta primers). Produced via immunoSEQ multiplex PCR; TCRdb's table is partial and in-frame only. The table includes roughly 140,000 clones, around 84% detected once. Notes on this clone: Its antigen is still unknown. This sample includes further DNA sequences coding for the same CDR3.

Unrecorded immune exposure was likely among donors, who were nominally healthy when sampled. The sequenced sample was PBMCs. This receptor was taken from a woman under 30 in good health and CMV-seronegative.

CDR3 region: CASSLGGLGEQYF. The CDR3 nucleotides are TGTGCCAGCAGCTTAGGGGGACTAGGCGAGCAGTACTTC. V usage is TRBV7-9 and J usage is TRBJ2-7; 8 nucleotides align to TRBD2. The V gene end was trimmed by 1 base and the J gene end by 6 bases; junction bases not matched to a gene: 2. CDR1 SEHNR and CDR2 FQNEAQ come from the germline V gene (reference sequence). The length of the CDR3 is 13 residues.